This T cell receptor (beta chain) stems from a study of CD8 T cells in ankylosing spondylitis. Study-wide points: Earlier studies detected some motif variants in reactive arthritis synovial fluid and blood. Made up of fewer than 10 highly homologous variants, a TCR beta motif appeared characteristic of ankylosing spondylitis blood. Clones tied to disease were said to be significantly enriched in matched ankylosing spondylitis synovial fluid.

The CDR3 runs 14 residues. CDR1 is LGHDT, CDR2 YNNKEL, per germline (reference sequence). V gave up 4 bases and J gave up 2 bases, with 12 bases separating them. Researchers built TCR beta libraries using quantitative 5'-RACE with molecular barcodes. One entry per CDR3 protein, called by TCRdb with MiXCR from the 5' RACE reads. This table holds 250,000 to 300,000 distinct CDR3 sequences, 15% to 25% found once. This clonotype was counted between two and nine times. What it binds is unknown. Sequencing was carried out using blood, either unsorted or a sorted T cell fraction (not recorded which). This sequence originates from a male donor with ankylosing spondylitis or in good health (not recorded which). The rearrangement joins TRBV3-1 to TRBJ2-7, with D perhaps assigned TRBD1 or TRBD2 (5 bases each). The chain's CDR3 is CASSPRDRPYEQYV. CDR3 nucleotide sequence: TGTGCCAGCAGCCCGAGGGACCGCCCCTACGAGCAGTACGTC.